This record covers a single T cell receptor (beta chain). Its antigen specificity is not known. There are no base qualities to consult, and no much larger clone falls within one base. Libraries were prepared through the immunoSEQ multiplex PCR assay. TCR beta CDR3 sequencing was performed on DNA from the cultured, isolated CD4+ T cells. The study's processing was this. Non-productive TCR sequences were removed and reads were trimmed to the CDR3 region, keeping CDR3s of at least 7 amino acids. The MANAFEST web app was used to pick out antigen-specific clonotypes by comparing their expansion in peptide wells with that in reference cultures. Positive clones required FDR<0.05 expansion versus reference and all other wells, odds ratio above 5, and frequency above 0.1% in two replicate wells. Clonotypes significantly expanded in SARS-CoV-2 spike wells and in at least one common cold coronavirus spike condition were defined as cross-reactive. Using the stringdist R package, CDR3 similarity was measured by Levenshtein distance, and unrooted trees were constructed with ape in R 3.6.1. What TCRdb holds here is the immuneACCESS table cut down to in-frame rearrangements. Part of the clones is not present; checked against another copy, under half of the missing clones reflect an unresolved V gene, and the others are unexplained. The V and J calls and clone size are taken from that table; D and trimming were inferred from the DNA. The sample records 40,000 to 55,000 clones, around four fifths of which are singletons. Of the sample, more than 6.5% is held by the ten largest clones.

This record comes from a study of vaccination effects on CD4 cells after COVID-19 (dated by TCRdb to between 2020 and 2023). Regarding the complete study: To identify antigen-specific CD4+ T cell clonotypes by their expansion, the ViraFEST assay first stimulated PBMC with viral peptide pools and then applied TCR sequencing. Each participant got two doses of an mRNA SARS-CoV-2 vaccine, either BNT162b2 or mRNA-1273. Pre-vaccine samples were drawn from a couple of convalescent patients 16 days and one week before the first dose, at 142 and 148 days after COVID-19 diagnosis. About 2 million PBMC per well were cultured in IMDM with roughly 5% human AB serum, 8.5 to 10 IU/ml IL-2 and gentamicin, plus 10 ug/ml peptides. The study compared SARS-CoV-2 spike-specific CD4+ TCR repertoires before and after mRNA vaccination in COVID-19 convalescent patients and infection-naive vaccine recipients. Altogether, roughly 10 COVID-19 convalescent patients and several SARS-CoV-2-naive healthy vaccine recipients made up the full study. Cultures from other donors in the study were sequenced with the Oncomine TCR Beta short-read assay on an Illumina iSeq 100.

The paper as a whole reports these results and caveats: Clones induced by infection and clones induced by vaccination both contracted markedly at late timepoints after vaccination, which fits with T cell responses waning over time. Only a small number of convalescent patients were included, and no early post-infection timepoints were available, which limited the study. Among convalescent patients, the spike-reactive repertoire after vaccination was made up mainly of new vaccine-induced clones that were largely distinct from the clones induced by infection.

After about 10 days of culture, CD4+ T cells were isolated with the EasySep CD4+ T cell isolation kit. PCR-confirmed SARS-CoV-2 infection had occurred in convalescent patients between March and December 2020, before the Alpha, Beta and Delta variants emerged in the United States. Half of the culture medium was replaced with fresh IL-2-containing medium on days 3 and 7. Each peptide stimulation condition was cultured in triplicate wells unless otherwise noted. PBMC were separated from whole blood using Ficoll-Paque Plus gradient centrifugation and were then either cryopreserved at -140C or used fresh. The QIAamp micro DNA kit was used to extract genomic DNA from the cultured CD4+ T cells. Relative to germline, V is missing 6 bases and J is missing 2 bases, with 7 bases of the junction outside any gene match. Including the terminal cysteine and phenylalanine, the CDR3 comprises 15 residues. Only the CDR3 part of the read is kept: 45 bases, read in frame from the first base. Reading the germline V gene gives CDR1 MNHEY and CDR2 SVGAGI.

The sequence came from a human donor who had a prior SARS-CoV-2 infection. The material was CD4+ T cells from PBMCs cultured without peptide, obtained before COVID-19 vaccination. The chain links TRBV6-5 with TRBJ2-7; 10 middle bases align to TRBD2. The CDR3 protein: CASRITSGTTYEQYF. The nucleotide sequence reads TGTGCCAGCAGGATTACTAGCGGGACAACCTACGAGCAGTACTTC.